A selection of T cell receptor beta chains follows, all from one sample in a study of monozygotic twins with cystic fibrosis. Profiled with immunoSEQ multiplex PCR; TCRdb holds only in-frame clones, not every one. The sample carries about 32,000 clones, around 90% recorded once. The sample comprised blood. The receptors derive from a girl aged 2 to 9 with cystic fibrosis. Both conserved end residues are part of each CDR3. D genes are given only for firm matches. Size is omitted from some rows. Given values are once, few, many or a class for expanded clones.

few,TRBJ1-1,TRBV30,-,CAWQGRAEAFF,TGTGCCTGGCAGGGCAGGGCTGAAGCTTTCTTT
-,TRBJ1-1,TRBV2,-,CASSSQPNTEAFF,TGTGCCAGCAGTTCGCAGCCGAACACTGAAGCTTTCTTT
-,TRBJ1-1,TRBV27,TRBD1,CASGWGQGITEAFF,TGTGCCAGCGGGTGGGGACAGGGTATTACTGAAGCTTTCTTT
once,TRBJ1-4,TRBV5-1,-,CASSSGRATNEKLFF,TGCGCCAGCAGCTCCGGACGAGCAACTAATGAAAAACTGTTTTTT
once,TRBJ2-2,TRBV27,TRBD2,CASTFLWGGGANTGELFF,TGTGCCAGCACCTTCCTTTGGGGCGGGGGGGCGAACACCGGGGAGCTGTTTTTT
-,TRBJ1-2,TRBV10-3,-,CAISEFPGGSDGYTF,TGTGCCATCAGTGAGTTCCCCGGGGGGTCCGATGGCTACACCTTC
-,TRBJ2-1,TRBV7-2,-,CASSLMSYNEQFF,TGTGCCAGCAGCTTAATGTCCTACAATGAGCAGTTCTTC
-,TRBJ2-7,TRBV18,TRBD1,CASSSERQMGQGNYEQYF,TGTGCCAGCTCATCCGAACGTCAAATGGGACAGGGGAACTACGAGCAGTACTTC
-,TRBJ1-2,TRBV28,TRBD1,CASRPYVGQRDGYTF,TGTGCCAGCAGGCCTTATGTGGGACAGCGAGATGGCTACACCTTC
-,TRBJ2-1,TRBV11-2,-,CASSFGTITGKDEQFF,TGTGCCAGCAGCTTTGGTACCATCACAGGGAAGGATGAGCAGTTCTTC
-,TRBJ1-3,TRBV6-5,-,CASSYAGDGNTIYF,TGTGCCAGCAGTTACGCGGGGGACGGAAACACCATATATTTT
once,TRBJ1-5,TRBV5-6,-,CASSLRGGGQPQHF,TGTGCCAGCAGCTTGAGGGGGGGTGGTCAGCCCCAGCATTTT
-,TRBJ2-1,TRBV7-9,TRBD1,CASSFDRGGGNEQFF,TGTGCCAGCAGCTTTGACAGGGGGGGTGGCAATGAGCAGTTCTTC
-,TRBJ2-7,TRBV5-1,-,CASSRVGEASYEQYF,TGCGCCAGCAGCCGGGTCGGCGAGGCGTCCTACGAGCAGTACTTC
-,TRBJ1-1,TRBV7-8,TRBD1,CASSKWDRNTEAFF,TGTGCCAGCAGCAAATGGGACAGAAACACTGAAGCTTTCTTT
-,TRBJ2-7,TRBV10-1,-,CASSAPGQDSEQYF,TGCGCCAGCAGTGCCCCGGGACAAGATAGCGAGCAGTACTTC
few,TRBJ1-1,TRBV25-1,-,CASSEELHTEAFF,TGTGCCAGCAGTGAAGAACTACACACTGAAGCTTTCTTT
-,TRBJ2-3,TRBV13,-,CASSLRGPSTDTQYF,TGTGCCAGCAGCTTAAGAGGGCCCAGCACAGATACGCAGTATTTT
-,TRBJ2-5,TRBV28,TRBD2,CASSSRTSVFQETQYF,TGTGCCAGCAGTTCCCGGACTAGCGTCTTTCAAGAGACCCAGTACTTC
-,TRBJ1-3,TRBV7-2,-,CASSLRTAGNTIYF,TGTGCCAGCAGCCTCAGGACAGCAGGAAACACCATATATTTT
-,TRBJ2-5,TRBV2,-,CASMGETQYF,TGTGCCAGCATGGGGGAGACCCAGTACTTC
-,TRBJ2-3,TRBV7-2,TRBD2,CASSDRLAGGLDTQYF,TGTGCCAGCAGCGACCGATTAGCGGGGGGGCTAGATACGCAGTATTTT
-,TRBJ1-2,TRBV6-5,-,CASSYMGGQDYTF,TGTGCCAGCAGTTACATGGGGGGACAAGACTACACCTTC
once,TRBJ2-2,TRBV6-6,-,CASSYLPGELFF,TGTGCCAGCAGTTATCTCCCCGGGGAGCTGTTTTTT
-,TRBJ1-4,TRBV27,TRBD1,CASSPDRGSGEKLFF,TGTGCCAGCAGTCCCGACAGGGGGTCTGGTGAAAAACTGTTTTTT
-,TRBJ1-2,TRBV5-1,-,CASSLVGRYGYTF,TGCGCCAGCAGCTTGGTAGGGCGCTATGGCTACACCTTC
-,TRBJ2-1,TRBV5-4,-,CASSPKSSDEQFF,TGTGCCAGCAGCCCTAAGTCGTCCGATGAGCAGTTCTTC
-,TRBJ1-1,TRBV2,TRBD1,CASKGGDRGAFF,TGTGCCAGCAAAGGAGGAGACAGGGGAGCTTTCTTT
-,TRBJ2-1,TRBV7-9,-,CASSPLGGFYNEQFF,TGTGCCAGCAGCCCACTAGGGGGATTCTACAATGAGCAGTTCTTC
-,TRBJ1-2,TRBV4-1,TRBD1,CASSPDREGYTF,TGCGCCAGCAGCCCAGACAGGGAAGGCTACACCTTC
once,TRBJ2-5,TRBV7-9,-,CASSRDQETQYF,TGTGCCAGCAGCCGGGATCAAGAGACCCAGTACTTC
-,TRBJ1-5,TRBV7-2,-,CASGNSNQPQHF,TGTGCCAGCGGAAATAGCAATCAGCCCCAGCATTTT
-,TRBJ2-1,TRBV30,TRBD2,CAWTGGVWNEQFF,TGTGCCTGGACGGGGGGGGTATGGAATGAGCAGTTCTTC
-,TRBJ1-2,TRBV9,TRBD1,CASSSQGMDYGYTF,TGTGCCAGCAGCTCACAGGGGATGGACTATGGCTACACCTTC
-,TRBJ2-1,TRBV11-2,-,CASRDEGGLYNEQFF,TGTGCCAGCAGGGACGAAGGGGGTCTCTACAATGAGCAGTTCTTC
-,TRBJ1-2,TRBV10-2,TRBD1,CASTEGQAWNGYTF,TGCGCCAGCACCGAGGGACAGGCATGGAATGGCTACACCTTC
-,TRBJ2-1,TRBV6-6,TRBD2,CASSYAGDEQFF,TGTGCCAGCAGTTACGCGGGGGATGAGCAGTTCTTC
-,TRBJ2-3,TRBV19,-,CASRAGAWSDTQYF,TGTGCCAGCCGGGCCGGGGCATGGTCAGATACGCAGTATTTT
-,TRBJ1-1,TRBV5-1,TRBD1,CASSPTGPMNTEAFF,TGCGCCAGCAGCCCGACAGGGCCCATGAACACTGAAGCTTTCTTT
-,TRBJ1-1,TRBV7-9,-,CASSSPTQRRSRINTEAFF,TGTGCCAGCAGCTCTCCGACTCAGAGGAGGTCCCGGATCAACACTGAAGCTTTCTTT